One and the same sample provided the 2 T cell receptor beta chains below, sequenced in a study of T cells in Graves' hyperthyroidism and ophthalmopathy. TCR beta CDR3 regions were amplified from RNA transcripts. First-round RT-PCR targeting the TCR CDR3 was performed with the HTBI primer set. TCRdb passed the multiplex PCR reads through MiXCR, listing each CDR3 protein once. The repertoire holds 300,000 to 450,000 distinct CDR3 sequences, approximately 15% seen once, with around 20% in the top ten. The sequenced sample consisted of blood. Every receptor here comes from a man aged 25 to 45 with Graves' hyperthyroidism that later progressed to Graves' ophthalmopathy.

The rearrangement links TRBV7-3 to TRBJ2-2; TRBD1 or TRBD2 may be the D gene (5 bases each). The CDR3 totals 17 residues. The germline V gene encodes CDR1 SGHTA and CDR2 FQGTGA. The V gene lost 1 base and the J gene lost 1 base, with 13 bases spanning the gap. In DNA, the CDR3 is TGTGCCAGCAGCTTAAATGGGGACGTGAGGAACACCGGGGAGCTGTTTTTT. This encodes CASSLNGDVRNTGELFF.

The gene calls are TRBV6-1 and TRBJ1-2; 7 bases line up with TRBD1. CDR1 MNHNS and CDR2 SASEGT come from the germline V gene. Unmatched junction bases numbered 4, after V lost 6 bases and J lost 3 bases. The CDR3 is 13 amino acids. This chain's CDR3 is CASRATGYYGYTF. CDR3 DNA sequence: TGTGCCAGCAGGGCGACAGGGTACTATGGCTACACCTTC.